The text below deals with one T cell receptor beta chain. As originally analysed: Amplification of reference gene primers provided the estimated nucleated cell counts. Profiling relied on immunoSEQ multiplex PCR, and the TCRdb table lists in-frame clones only, not all of them. The D gene and trimming were derived from the DNA, and the V and J assignments and clone size from that table. The table has about 180,000 clones, about 83% seen once. The data are from a study of blood T cell repertoires in COVID-19. Study background: The United States, Italy and Spain provided the acute and convalescent COVID-19 samples. T cells, B-cell-depleted T cells, or PBMCs provided the cDNA or gDNA that served as material.

The CDR3 runs 15 residues. The germline V gene encodes CDR1 MDHEN and CDR2 SYDVKM. With 5 bases clipped from V and 11 bases from J, the junction kept 13 bases outside the gene matches. The Seattle patients, enrolled during active infection, were followed longitudinally. The TCR was taken from a person aged 65 to 85 with COVID-19, enrolled during active disease. The chain employs TRBV28 and TRBJ1-4; 8 bases are shared with TRBD1. What was sequenced was peripheral blood. CDR3 sequence reads: CASSPRTGPLGKLFF. The CDR3 DNA follows: TGTGCCAGCAGTCCCCGGACAGGGCCCCTAGGGAAACTGTTTTTT.